These 14 T cell receptor beta chains were all obtained from the same sample, sequenced in a study of T cells after yellow fever vaccination. Via MiXCR, TCRdb re-called the 5' RACE reads, giving one row per CDR3 protein. The table includes approximately 300,000 distinct CDR3 sequences, approximately 11% detected once. The source was CD4+ T cells sorted from PBMCs, collected 45 days after the yellow fever booster vaccination. The source of these receptors is a man between 18 and 29 years old who received the YFV17D yellow fever vaccine.

The chain joins TRBV18 to TRBJ1-1; no firm D call. V gave up 3 bases and J gave up 6 bases, with 26 bases separating them. The CDR3 is 18 residues long. Germline V gives CDR1 KGHSH, CDR2 LQKENI. The CDR3 region has the DNA TGTGCCAGCTCACCTAGGACGCGCGTCGCAGGAAATTGGGCTGAAGCTTTCTTT. Its protein is CASSPRTRVAGNWAEAFF.

This clonotype was counted only a few times. The chain combines TRBV4-3 with TRBJ2-2; D unclear. Looked up from germline, CDR1 is LGHNA and CDR2 is YSLEER. The CDR3 loop spans 13 amino acids. Trimming pared 5 bases from V and 6 bases from J, leaving 10 bases between. The CDR3 loop is CASSSGVSGELFF. Here the CDR3 DNA reads TGCGCCAGCAGCTCTGGAGTTTCCGGGGAGCTGTTTTTT.

The V and J genes are TRBV20-1 and TRBJ1-1, with D possibly matching TRBD1 (6 bases). V was shortened by 6 bases and J by 5 bases, with 16 bases between the two germline ends. The germline V gene encodes CDR1 DFQATT and CDR2 SNEGSKA (reference sequence). The CDR3 covers 13 residues. The CDR3 here is CSATGSRGTEAFF. The DNA of the CDR3 is TGCAGTGCCACAGGGTCTAGGGGAACTGAAGCTTTCTTT.

The rearrangement uses TRBV4-2 and TRBJ2-3, with D possibly TRBD1 on 6 matching bases. The CDR3 is 19 residues long. Between the trimmed V and J ends, which lost 4 bases and 1 base, there was a span of 24 bases. The V gene's germline CDR1 is LGHNA and CDR2 YNFKEQ. CDR3 DNA: TGTGCCAGCAGCCCCTTAAAGGACAGCGGAAACCGCCGCACAGATACGCAGTATTTT. Translating it yields CASSPLKDSGNRRTDTQYF.

In this sample, this clonotype turned up a few times. The chain employs TRBV10-3 and TRBJ2-1; 8 bases agree with TRBD2. V lost 11 bases to trimming and J lost 5 bases; unmatched junction nucleotides: 11. Germline V lookup: CDR1 ENHRY, CDR2 SYGVKD. CDR3 length equals 14 residues. CDR3 DNA sequence: TGTGCCGGCTCCCCGGGGGGGACGAACAATGAGCAGTTCTTC. Amino acids: CAGSPGGTNNEQFF.

This clonotype was counted a few times. The V call is TRBV12-3 or TRBV12-4, the J call TRBJ1-6; 7 bases agree with TRBD1. After removal of 6 bases from V and 9 bases from J, the junction contained 11 bases not matched to a gene. The length of the CDR3 is 15 residues. The CDR3 protein is CASRTLTGRGSPLHF. Written as DNA, the CDR3 is TGTGCCAGCAGGACCCTGACAGGGCGGGGTTCACCCCTCCACTTT.

This clonotype was observed a handful of times. The CDR3, as DNA: TGTGCCAGCAGTCCGGGGACTGTTTACACTGAAGCTTTCTTT. Its translation is CASSPGTVYTEAFF. The chain combines TRBV28 with TRBJ1-1, with D perhaps matching TRBD1 (5 bases). V shed 5 bases and J shed 3 bases, with 13 bases lying between them. The CDR3 is made up of 14 amino acids. CDR1 and CDR2 (germline): MDHEN, SYDVKM.

Only a few counts were recorded for this clonotype. V is TRBV5-1 and J is TRBJ1-2, with 8 nucleotides matching TRBD1. Trimming at V came to 4 bases and at J to 3 bases, leaving 5 bases not matched to a gene. CDR3 length: 14 amino acids. Germline CDR1 reads SGHRS; CDR2 reads YFSETQ. CDR3 region: CASSIPGQDYGYTF. The CDR3 DNA reads TGCGCCAGCAGCATCCCGGGACAGGACTATGGCTACACCTTC.

This clonotype was counted a few times. The V gene is TRBV24-1, the J gene TRBJ2-1; 8 bases are shared with TRBD1. This CDR3 spans 18 amino acids. The V and J ends lost 3 bases and 7 bases, in that order; junction bases with no gene match: 16. CDR1 and CDR2 from the germline V gene are KGHDR and SFDVKD. The CDR3 bases are TGTGCCACCAGTGATCAACCCTACGGACAGGGAGGAACTAATGAGCAGTTCTTC. Its translation is CATSDQPYGQGGTNEQFF.

The gene calls are TRBV12-3 or TRBV12-4 and TRBJ2-1; 10 bases map to TRBD2. CDR3 size: 16 residues. J gave up 13 bases and V 3 bases, and 15 bases lay outside the gene matches. The CDR3: CASSFFIAGGHSRQFF. CDR3 in DNA: TGTGCCAGCAGTTTTTTCATAGCGGGGGGCCACTCGAGACAGTTCTTC.

This clonotype was recorded a few times. The genes are TRBV6-2 or TRBV6-3 and TRBJ2-1; D is perhaps TRBD1 or TRBD2 (5 bases each). The CDR3 sequence is 13 residues long. Germline values: CDR1 MNHEY, CDR2 SVGEGT. V was shortened by 2 bases and J by 6 bases, with 8 bases between the two germline ends. CDR3 bases: TGTGCCAGCAGTTACCAGGGACGCAATGAGCAGTTCTTC. This sequence encodes CASSYQGRNEQFF.

This clonotype was found many times. V usage is TRBV5-5 and J usage is TRBJ1-1; D might be TRBD1 (5 bases). Between the trimmed V and J ends, which lost 4 bases and 6 bases, there was a span of 16 bases. The CDR3 is 14 amino acids. The germline gives CDR1 SGHKS, CDR2 YYEKEE (reference sequence). The CDR3 region is CASSQEAQGAEAFF. DNA for the CDR3: TGTGCCAGCAGCCAAGAAGCCCAAGGGGCTGAAGCTTTCTTT. The entire variable domain, with the rest obtained from reference TRBV5-5 and TRBJ1-1, is as follows: DAGVTQSPTHLIKTRGQQVTLRCSPISGHKSVSWYQQVLGQGPQFIFQYYEKEERGRGNFPDRFSARQFPNYSSELNVNALLLGDSALYLCASSQEAQGAEAFFGQGTRLTVV.

The chain uses TRBV4-1 and TRBJ1-5, with D hard to call. CDR1 and CDR2 (germline): MGHRA, YSYEKL. The CDR3 is 14 residues long. The V end lost 4 bases, the J end lost 6 bases, and 13 bases lay between the germline ends. CDR3 protein: CASSLWGGGQPQHF. As DNA, the CDR3 is TGCGCCAGCAGCCTCTGGGGAGGAGGTCAGCCCCAGCATTTT.

V and J are TRBV7-2 and TRBJ2-5; D gene ambiguous. Trimming cost V 5 bases and J 7 bases, with 11 bases left between them. The CDR3 spans 12 residues. Per germline, CDR1 SGHTA and CDR2 FQGNSA. The CDR3 protein is CASSLERGTQYF. The CDR3 nucleotides are TGTGCCAGCAGCCTCGAAAGAGGGACCCAGTACTTC.